The 17 T cell receptor beta chains reported below all come from one sample, sequenced in a study of blood T cell repertoires in COVID-19. Clones were sequenced by immunoSEQ multiplex PCR, and TCRdb holds only the in-frame ones, with some missing. The sample has more than 120,000 clones, approximately 89% seen once. Material: peripheral blood. The source of these receptors is a human donor in a cohort sampled during active COVID-19.

CDR3 loop: CASSRGKSNQPQHF. The CDR3 region has the DNA TGTGCCAGCTCAAGGGGTAAGAGCAATCAGCCCCAGCATTTT. The chain links TRBV18 to TRBJ1-5; tentative D call: TRBD1 (5 bases). The CDR3 is 14 residues long. Germline V gives CDR1 KGHSH, CDR2 LQKENI. V was shortened by 5 bases and J by 1 base, with 9 bases between the two germline ends.

This sequence joins TRBV5-1 and TRBJ2-5; the D gene is possibly TRBD2 (5 bases). The V and J ends lost 1 base and 5 bases respectively, with 9 bases between them. This CDR3 has 13 residues. Per the germline V gene, CDR1 is SGHRS and CDR2 is YFSETQ. CDR3 nucleotide sequence: TGCGCCAGCAGCTTGATGGGCGGGGAGACCCAGTACTTC. It translates to CASSLMGGETQYF.

V is TRBV2 and J is TRBJ2-5; TRBD2 aligns across 8 bases. Losses at the gene ends were 10 bases for V and 5 bases for J; bases not matched to a gene: 9. Germline values: CDR1 SNHLY, CDR2 FYNNEI. The CDR3 is made up of 13 amino acids. CDR3 coding DNA: TGTGCCACCTACAGCGGGGGAGTCGAGACCCAGTACTTC. Translation gives CATYSGGVETQYF.

V usage is TRBV12-5 and J usage is TRBJ2-2; D remains ambiguous. Germline CDR1 reads LGHNT; CDR2 reads FRNRAP. Trimming removed 7 bases from V and 1 base from J, with 4 bases in between. The CDR3 is 12 residues long. The CDR3 region is CASVRNTGELFF. As DNA, the CDR3 is TGTGCTAGTGTCCGGAACACCGGGGAGCTGTTTTTT.

V and J are TRBV19 and TRBJ1-5, with a tentative D call TRBD1 (5 bases). Deletions cut 3 bases from V and 2 bases from J, with 14 bases between. Germline V gene data show CDR1 as LNHDA and CDR2 as SQIVND (reference sequence). The CDR3 extends over 16 amino acids. CDR3 amino acids: CASSISGQRGNQPQHF. For the CDR3, the DNA is TGTGCCAGTAGTATTTCTGGACAAAGGGGCAATCAGCCCCAGCATTTT.

The chain uses TRBV27 and TRBJ1-5, with 10 nucleotides matching TRBD1. The CDR3 loop spans 17 amino acids. CDR1 and CDR2 (germline): MNHEY, SMNVEV (reference sequence). V dropped 3 bases and J dropped 6; count of bases not matched to a gene: 11. The CDR3 coding sequence is TGTGCCAGCAGTTTGGGCCCCGCGACAGGGGGCACTCAGCCCCAGCATTTT. This translates into CASSLGPATGGTQPQHF.

The rearrangement joins TRBV9 to TRBJ2-1; 11 nucleotides agree with TRBD2. J lost 0 bases, V lost 0 bases, and 5 bases had no gene match. Germline lookup yields CDR1 SGDLS and CDR2 YYNGEE. CDR3 size: 18 residues. In nucleotides, the CDR3 is TGTGCCAGCAGCGTAGGCACTAGCGGGGGCGTCTCCTACAATGAGCAGTTCTTC. It yields the protein CASSVGTSGGVSYNEQFF.

This clone was picked up one time. CDR3 sequence: CASSWGVRGDTEAFF. The DNA of the CDR3 is TGTGCCAGCAGTTGGGGGGTCCGGGGGGACACTGAAGCTTTCTTT. V is TRBV27 and J is TRBJ1-1; a weak D match, TRBD1 (5 bases). The germline CDR1 and CDR2 sequences are MNHEY and SMNVEV (reference sequence). The V end was cut by 4 bases, the J end by 3 bases, with 15 bases between. The CDR3 spans 15 residues.

This chain connects TRBV7-2 to TRBJ1-1; possibly TRBD1 for D (6 bases). Trimming cost V 2 bases and J 1 base, with 8 bases left between them. The CDR3 is 14 amino acids. Germline V gene data show CDR1 as SGHTA and CDR2 as FQGNSA. The CDR3 sequence is CASSLQGPNTEAFF. The CDR3 DNA sequence: TGTGCCAGCAGCTTACAGGGGCCGAACACTGAAGCTTTCTTT.

The V and J genes are TRBV6-6 and TRBJ1-1, with 10 bases matching TRBD1. Germline CDR1 and CDR2: MNHNY and SVGAGI (reference sequence). The junction had 2 bases not matched to a gene; V was cut back by 2 bases and J by 2 bases. There are 15 residues in the CDR3. The CDR3 here is CASSYLTGGNTEAFF. For the CDR3, the DNA is TGTGCCAGCAGTTACCTGACAGGGGGCAACACTGAAGCTTTCTTT.

The rearrangement links TRBV15 to TRBJ2-5; D is unclear. V was pared by 5 bases and J by 5 bases, with 12 bases between. Per the germline V gene, CDR1 is LNHNV and CDR2 is YYDKDF (reference sequence). The CDR3 is made up of 13 amino acids. Here the CDR3 DNA reads TGTGCCACCAGCCCATCCCTTCGGGAGACCCAGTACTTC. Its translation: CATSPSLRETQYF.

The gene calls are TRBV19 and TRBJ2-3; 8 bases agree with TRBD2. The CDR3 consists of 15 residues. CDR1 is LNHDA, CDR2 SQIVND, per germline (reference sequence). Losses at the gene ends were 4 bases for V and 3 bases for J; bases not matched to a gene: 6. The CDR3 coding sequence is TGTGCCAGTAGTAATTTCCGGGGGGGGACAGATACGCAGTATTTT. Amino acid sequence: CASSNFRGGTDTQYF. Supplemented by reference TRBV19 and TRBJ2-3, the full variable domain reads DGGITQSPKYLFRKEGQNVTLSCEQNLNHDAMYWYRQDPGQGLRLIYYSQIVNDFQKGDIAEGYSVSREKKESFPLTVTSAQKNPTAFYLCASSNFRGGTDTQYFGPGTRLTVL.

The chain uses TRBV12-3 or TRBV12-4 and TRBJ2-1, with D possibly matching TRBD2 (5 bases). The CDR3 runs 13 residues. V lost 6 bases, J lost 3 bases, and 9 bases lay in between. CDR3 sequence (DNA): TGTGCCAGCAGCGACGGACTCTACAATGAGCAGTTCTTC. Protein: CASSDGLYNEQFF.

This chain uses TRBV13 with TRBJ2-5; a possible D gene is TRBD2 (5 bases). The V end was cut by 3 bases, the J end by 1 base, with 6 bases between. The CDR3 totals 13 residues. Germline-derived CDR1 and CDR2 are PRHDT and FYEKMQ (reference sequence). As DNA, the CDR3 is TGTGCCAGCAGCTTCGGGATCCAAGAGACCCAGTACTTC. It is translated as CASSFGIQETQYF. Based on the CDR3 plus reference TRBV13 and TRBJ2-5, the full variable domain is AAGVIQSPRHLIKEKRETATLKCYPIPRHDTVYWYQQGPGQDPQFLISFYEKMQSDKGSIPDRFSAQQFSDYHSELNMSSLELGDSALYFCASSFGIQETQYFGPGTRLLVL.

V gene TRBV2 combines with J gene TRBJ2-1; D call uncertain. The V gene's germline CDR1 is SNHLY and CDR2 FYNNEI. Trimming shortened V by 6 bases and J by 3 bases, and 12 bases separated the two germline ends. CDR3 length: 14 residues. CDR3 sequence reads: CASSQAPLYNEQFF. The CDR3, as DNA: TGTGCCAGCAGCCAGGCCCCCCTCTACAATGAGCAGTTCTTC.

This rearrangement joins TRBV7-9 to TRBJ2-1; tentatively, D is TRBD2 (6 bases). The V gene lost 4 bases and the J gene lost 4 bases, with 14 bases spanning the gap. Germline values: CDR1 SEHNR, CDR2 FQNEAQ (reference sequence). The CDR3 has 15 amino acids. The CDR3 protein is CASSSGGTRYNEQFF. CDR3 coding DNA: TGTGCCAGCAGCTCTGGGGGGACTCGATACAATGAGCAGTTCTTC.

This sequence joins TRBV2 and TRBJ2-1; D might be TRBD1 (6 bases). Germline assignment: CDR1 SNHLY and CDR2 FYNNEI. The CDR3 runs 14 residues. Trimming removed 4 bases at V and 7 bases at J, with 14 bases between. The CDR3 sequence is CASSVAPGTNEQFF. In DNA form, the CDR3 reads TGTGCCAGCAGTGTTGCCCCGGGGACAAATGAGCAGTTCTTC.